This T cell receptor (beta chain) was sequenced during a study of T cells in Graves' hyperthyroidism and ophthalmopathy. RNA transcripts served as the template for amplifying TCR beta CDR3 regions. The TCR CDR3 was amplified in a first-round RT-PCR using the HTBI primer set. From the multiplex PCR reads, TCRdb called clonotypes with MiXCR, one entry per CDR3 protein. The table lists under 400,000 distinct CDR3 sequences, about 15% of them singletons, with 28% in the top ten. The CDR3 loop spans 15 amino acids. Per the germline V gene, CDR1 is MNHEY and CDR2 is SMNVEV (reference sequence). Trimming removed 6 bases from V and 5 bases from J; junction bases left unmatched: 9. Uncontrolled infections, other autoimmune diseases, pregnancy or lactation led to exclusion of patients. Diagnosis relied on clinical symptoms, serum thyroxine and TRAb, thyroid ultrasound and orbital computed tomography. At least ten counts were recorded for this clonotype. Its antigen remains unknown.

Study-wide points: Patients with ophthalmopathy were separated from those with stable hyperthyroidism by a 13 V-J model.

The sequencing sample was made of blood. This chain links TRBV27 with TRBJ2-5; 10 bases align to TRBD2. The TCR was taken from a woman under 30 with Graves' hyperthyroidism that later progressed to Graves' ophthalmopathy. The CDR3 DNA sequence: TGTGCCAGCAGAAATCTAGCGGGAGAAGTGGAGACCCAGTACTTC. It codes for CASRNLAGEVETQYF.